Sequencing of this T cell receptor beta chain was carried out in a study of cytomegalovirus exposure and HLA in healthy donors. PCR used 60 Vbeta primers and 13 Jbeta primers. Clones were read by immunoSEQ multiplex PCR, and TCRdb kept only the in-frame ones, dropping some. The sample contains some 140,000 clones, around 79% of which appear only once. The CDR3 contains 17 residues. Germline CDR1 and CDR2: SGHTA and FQGNSA. V shed 6 bases, J shed 3 bases, and the junction held 10 bases outside the gene matches. This sequence joins TRBV7-2 and TRBJ2-3; 12 nucleotides match TRBD1. The sequencing input was PBMCs. The TCR sequence derives from a middle-aged woman in good health and CMV-seronegative. In DNA, the CDR3 is TGTGCCAGCAGGAAGGGACAGGGGGCCTTGGGTACAGATACGCAGTATTTT. Its translation: CASRKGQGALGTDTQYF.